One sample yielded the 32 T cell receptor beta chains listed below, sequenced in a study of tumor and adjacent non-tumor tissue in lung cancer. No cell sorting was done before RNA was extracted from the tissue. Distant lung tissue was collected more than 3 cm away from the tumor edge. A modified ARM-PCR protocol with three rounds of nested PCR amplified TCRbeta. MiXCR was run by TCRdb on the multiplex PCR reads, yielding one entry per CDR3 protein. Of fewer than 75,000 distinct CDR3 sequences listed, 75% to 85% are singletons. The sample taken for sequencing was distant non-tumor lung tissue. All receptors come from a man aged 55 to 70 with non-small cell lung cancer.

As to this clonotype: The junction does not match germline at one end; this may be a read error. The CDR3 loop reads CASGCGTDASF. In DNA, the CDR3 is TGTGCCAGCGGCTGCGGGACAGATGCTTCTTTC. The chain joins TRBV6-2 or TRBV6-3 to TRBJ1-3; the match to TRBD1 covers 7 bases. This CDR3 has 11 residues. Germline values: CDR1 MNHEY, CDR2 SVGEGT.

The CDR3 region is CASNFREGGSEFF. In nucleotides, the CDR3 is TGTGCCAGCAACTTTAGGGAGGGTGGTTCGGAGTTCTTC. The genes are TRBV7-9 and TRBJ2-1; 7 bases are shared with TRBD2. The V gene end was trimmed by 7 bases and the J gene end by 14 bases; junction bases not matched to a gene: 14. CDR1 and CDR2 from the germline V gene are SEHNR and FQNEAQ (reference sequence). The CDR3 sequence is 13 residues long. Complete variable domain (other parts from reference TRBV7-9 and TRBJ2-1): DTGVSQNPRHKITKRGQNVTFRCDPISEHNRLYWYRQTLGQGPEFLTYFQNEAQLEKSRLLSDRFSAERPKGSFSTLEIQRTEQGDSAMYLCASNFREGGSEFFGPGTRLTVL.

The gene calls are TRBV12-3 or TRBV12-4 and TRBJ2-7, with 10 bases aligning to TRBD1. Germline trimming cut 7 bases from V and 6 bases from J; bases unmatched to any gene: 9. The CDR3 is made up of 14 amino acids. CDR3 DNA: TGTGCCAGCAATCCCGGGACAGGGGACCTCGAGCAGTACTTC. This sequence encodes CASNPGTGDLEQYF.

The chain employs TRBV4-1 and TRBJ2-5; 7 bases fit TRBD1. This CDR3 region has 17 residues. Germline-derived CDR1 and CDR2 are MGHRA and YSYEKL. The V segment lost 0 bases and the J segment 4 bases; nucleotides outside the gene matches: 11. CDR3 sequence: CASSQEDRRSMGETQYF. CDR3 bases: TGCGCCAGCAGCCAAGAGGACAGGAGGTCGATGGGAGAGACCCAGTACTTC.

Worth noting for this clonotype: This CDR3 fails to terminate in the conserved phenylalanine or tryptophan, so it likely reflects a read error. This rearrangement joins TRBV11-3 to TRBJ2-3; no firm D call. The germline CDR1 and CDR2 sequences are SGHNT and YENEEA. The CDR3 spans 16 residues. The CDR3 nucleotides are TGTGCCAGCAGCTCCGGGCAAGCAGATAGCACAGATACTCAGTATATT. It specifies CASSSGQADSTDTQYI.

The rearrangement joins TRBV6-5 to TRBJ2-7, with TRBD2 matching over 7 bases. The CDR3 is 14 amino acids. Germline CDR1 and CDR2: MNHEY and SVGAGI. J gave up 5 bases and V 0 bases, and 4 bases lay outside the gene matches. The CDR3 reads CASSYSPGRNEQYF. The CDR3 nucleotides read TGTGCCAGCAGTTACTCCCCCGGGAGGAACGAGCAGTACTTC.

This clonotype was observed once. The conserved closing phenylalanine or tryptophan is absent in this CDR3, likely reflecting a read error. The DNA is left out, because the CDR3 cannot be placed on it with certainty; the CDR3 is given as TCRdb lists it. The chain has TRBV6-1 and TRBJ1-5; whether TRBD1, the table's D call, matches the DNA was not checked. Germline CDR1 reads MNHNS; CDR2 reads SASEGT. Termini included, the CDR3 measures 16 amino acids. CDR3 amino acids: CASSPGHYDSNQPRHI.

The CDR3 here is CAISESRTLADTQYF. The CDR3, as DNA: TGTGCCATCAGTGAGTCGAGGACACTAGCAGATACCCAGTACTTC. The chain uses TRBV10-3 and TRBJ2-5, with D perhaps matching TRBD2 (6 bases). Per the germline V gene, CDR1 is ENHRY and CDR2 is SYGVKD. The CDR3 length is 15 residues. Trimming took off 0 bases at V and 8 bases at J, with 16 bases between the two ends.

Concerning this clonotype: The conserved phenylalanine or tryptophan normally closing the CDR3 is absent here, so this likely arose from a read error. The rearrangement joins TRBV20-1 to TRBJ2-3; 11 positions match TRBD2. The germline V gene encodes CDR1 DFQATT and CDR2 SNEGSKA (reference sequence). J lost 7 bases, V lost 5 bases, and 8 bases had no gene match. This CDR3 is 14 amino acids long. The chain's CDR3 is CSALSGRALYTQYY. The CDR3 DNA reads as TGCAGTGCTCTTAGCGGGAGGGCCTTATATACGCAGTATTAT.

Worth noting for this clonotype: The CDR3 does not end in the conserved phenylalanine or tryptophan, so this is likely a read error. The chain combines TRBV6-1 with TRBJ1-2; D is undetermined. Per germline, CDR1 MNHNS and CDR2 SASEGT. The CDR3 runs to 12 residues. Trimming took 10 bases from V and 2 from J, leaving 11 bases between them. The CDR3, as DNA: TGTGCCATCAATGAACAGAACTATGGCTACACCTCC. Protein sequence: CAINEQNYGYTS.

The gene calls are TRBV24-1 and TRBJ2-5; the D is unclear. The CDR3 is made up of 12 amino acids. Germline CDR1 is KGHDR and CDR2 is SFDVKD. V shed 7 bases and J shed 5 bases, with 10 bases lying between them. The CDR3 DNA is TGTGCCACCAGAACAAGAAAGGAGACCCAGTACTTC. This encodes CATRTRKETQYF.

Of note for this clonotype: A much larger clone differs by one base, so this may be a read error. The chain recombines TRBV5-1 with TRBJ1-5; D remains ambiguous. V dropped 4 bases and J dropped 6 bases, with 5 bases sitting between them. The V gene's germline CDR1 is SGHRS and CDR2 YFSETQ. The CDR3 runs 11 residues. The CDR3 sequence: CASSPGQPQHF. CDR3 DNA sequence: TGCGCCAGCAGCCCCGGTCAGCCCCAGCATTTT. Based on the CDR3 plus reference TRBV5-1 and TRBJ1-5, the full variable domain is KAGVTQTPRYLIKTRGQQVTLSCSPISGHRSVSWYQQTPGQGLQFLFEYFSETQRNKGNFPGRFSGRQFSNSRSEMNVSTLELGDSALYLCASSPGQPQHFGDGTRLSIL.

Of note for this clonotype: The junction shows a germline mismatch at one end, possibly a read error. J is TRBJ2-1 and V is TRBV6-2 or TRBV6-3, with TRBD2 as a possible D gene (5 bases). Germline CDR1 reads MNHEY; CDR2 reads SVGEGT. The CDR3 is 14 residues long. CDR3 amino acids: CASSRKDSYNEQFF. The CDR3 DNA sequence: TGTGCCAGCAGTAGAAAGGACTCCTACAACGAGCAATTCTTC.

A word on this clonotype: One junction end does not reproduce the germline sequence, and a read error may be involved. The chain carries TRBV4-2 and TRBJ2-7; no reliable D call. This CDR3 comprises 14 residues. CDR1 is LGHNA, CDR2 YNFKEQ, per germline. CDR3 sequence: CASSQESGSYEQYF. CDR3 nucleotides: TGTGCCAGTAGCCAAGAAAGTGGATCCTACGAGCAGTACTTC.

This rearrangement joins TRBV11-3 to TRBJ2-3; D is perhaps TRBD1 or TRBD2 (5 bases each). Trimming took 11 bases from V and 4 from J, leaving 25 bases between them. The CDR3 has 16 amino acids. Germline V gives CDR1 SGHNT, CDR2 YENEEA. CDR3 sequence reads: CAGCSGLADSADTQYF. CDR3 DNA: TGTGCCGGCTGCTCAGGGCTAGCAGATAGCGCAGATACGCAGTATTTT.

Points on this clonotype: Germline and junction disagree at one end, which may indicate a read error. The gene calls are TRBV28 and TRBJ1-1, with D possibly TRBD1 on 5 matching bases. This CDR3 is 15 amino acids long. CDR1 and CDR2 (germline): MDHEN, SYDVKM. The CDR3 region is CASSLPVQVKTEAFF. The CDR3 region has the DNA TGTGCCAGCAGTTTGCCGGTACAGGTGAAGACTGAAGCTTTCTTT.

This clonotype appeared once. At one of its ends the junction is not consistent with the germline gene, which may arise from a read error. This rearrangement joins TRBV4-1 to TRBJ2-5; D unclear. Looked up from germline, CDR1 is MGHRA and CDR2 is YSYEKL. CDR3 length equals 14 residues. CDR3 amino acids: CASSQDLGVEAQYF. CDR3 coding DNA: TGTGCCAGCAGCCAAGATCTGGGTGTAGAGGCCCAGTACTTC.

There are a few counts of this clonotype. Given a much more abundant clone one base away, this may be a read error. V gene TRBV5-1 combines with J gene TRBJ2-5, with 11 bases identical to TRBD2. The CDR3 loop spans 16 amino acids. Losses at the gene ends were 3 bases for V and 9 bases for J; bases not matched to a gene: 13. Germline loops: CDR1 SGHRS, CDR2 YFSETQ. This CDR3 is CASSYASGTSGEAQYF. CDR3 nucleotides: TGCGCCAGCAGCTATGCTTCCGGGACTAGCGGCGAGGCCCAGTACTTC.

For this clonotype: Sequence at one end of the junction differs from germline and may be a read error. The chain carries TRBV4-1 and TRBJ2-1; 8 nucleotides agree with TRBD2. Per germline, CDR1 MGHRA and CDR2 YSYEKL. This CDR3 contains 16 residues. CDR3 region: CASSQMTSVGYNAQFF. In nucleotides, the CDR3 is TGCGCCAGCAGCCAGATGACTAGCGTGGGGTACAATGCGCAGTTCTTC.

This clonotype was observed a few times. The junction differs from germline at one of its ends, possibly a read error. CDR3 loop: CASSLAPWAEAPF. The CDR3 coding sequence is TGTGCCAGCAGCTTAGCGCCGTGGGCTGAAGCTCCCTTT. The rearrangement links TRBV11-1 to TRBJ1-1; no firm D call. The CDR3 sequence is 13 residues long. Germline assignment: CDR1 SGHAT and CDR2 FQDESV (reference sequence).

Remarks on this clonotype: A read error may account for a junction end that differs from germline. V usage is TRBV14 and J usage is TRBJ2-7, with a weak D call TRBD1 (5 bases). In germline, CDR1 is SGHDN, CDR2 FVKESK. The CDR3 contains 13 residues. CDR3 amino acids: CASSQIKSTVQSF. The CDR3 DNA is TGTGCTAGCAGCCAAATTAAATCGACAGTACAAAGCTTC.

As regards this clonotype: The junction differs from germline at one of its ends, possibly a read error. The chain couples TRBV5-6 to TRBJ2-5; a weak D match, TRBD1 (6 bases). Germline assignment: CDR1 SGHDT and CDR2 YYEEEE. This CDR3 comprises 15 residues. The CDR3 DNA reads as TGTGCCAGCAGCCTCAGGGGAAATTACCAAGAAACCCAGTACTTC. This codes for CASSLRGNYQETQYF.

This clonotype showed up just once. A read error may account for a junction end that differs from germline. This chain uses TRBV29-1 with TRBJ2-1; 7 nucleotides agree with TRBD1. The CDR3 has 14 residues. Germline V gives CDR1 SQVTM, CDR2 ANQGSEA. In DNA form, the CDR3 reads TGCAGGGCCCCCACCCGGGACAGCTACAATGGGCAGTTCTTC. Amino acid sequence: CRAPTRDSYNGQFF.

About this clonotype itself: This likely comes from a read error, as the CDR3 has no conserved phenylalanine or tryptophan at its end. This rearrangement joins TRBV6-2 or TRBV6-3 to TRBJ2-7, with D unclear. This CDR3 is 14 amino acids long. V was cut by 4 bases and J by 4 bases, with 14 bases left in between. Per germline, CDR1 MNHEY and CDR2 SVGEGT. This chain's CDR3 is CASSSLTSRYEQYL. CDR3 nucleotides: TGTGCCAGCAGTTCGCTAACGAGTCGGTACGAGCAGTACCTC.

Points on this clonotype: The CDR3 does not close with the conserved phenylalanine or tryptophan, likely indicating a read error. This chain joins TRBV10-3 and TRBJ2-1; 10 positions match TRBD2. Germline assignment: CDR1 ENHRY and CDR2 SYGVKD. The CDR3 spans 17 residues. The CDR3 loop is CAIRESIPGLAWNEQFL. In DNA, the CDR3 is TGTGCCATCCGTGAGTCGATACCGGGACTAGCGTGGAATGAGCAGTTCCTC.

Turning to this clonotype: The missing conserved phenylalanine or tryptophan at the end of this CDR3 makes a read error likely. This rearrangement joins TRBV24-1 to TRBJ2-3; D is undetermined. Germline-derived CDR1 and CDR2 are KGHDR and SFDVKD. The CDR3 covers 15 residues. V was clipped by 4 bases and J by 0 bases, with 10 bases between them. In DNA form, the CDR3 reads TGTGCCACCAGTGACCCGACCAATAGCACAGATACGCAGTATTCT. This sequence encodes CATSDPTNSTDTQYS.

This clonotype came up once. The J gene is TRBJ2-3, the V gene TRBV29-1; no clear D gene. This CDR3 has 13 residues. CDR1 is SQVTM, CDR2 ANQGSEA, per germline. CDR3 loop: CGAMDRRTDTQYF. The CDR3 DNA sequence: TGCGGCGCAATGGACCGAAGGACAGATACGCAGTATTTT.

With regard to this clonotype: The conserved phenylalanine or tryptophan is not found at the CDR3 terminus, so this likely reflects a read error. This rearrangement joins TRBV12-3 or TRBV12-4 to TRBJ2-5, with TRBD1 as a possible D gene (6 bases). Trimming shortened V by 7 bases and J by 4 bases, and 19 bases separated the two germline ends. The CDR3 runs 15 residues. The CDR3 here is CASIQGQHWGETQYL. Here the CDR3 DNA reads TGTGCCAGCATCCAAGGACAGCATTGGGGAGAGACCCAGTACTTA.

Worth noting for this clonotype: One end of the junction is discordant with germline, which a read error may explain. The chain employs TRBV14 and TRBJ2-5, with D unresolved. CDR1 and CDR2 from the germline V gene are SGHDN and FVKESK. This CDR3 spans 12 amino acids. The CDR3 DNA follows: TGTGCCAGCAGCTCAAACATGGAGACACAGTACTTC. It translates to CASSSNMETQYF.

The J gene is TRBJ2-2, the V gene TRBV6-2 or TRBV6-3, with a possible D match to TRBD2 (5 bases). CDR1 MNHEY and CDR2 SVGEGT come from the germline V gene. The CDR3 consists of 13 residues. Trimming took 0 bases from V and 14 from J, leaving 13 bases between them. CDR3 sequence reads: CASSYSYTGKLFF. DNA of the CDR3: TGTGCCAGCAGTTACTCGTACACCGGGAAACTGTTTTTT.

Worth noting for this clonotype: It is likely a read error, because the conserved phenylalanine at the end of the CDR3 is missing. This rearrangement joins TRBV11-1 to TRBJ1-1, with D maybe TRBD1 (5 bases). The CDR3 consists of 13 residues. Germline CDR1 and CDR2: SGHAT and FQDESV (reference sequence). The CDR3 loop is CTSSLGPGAEAFL. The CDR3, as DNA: TGTACCAGCAGCTTAGGGCCGGGGGCTGAAGCTTTCCTT.

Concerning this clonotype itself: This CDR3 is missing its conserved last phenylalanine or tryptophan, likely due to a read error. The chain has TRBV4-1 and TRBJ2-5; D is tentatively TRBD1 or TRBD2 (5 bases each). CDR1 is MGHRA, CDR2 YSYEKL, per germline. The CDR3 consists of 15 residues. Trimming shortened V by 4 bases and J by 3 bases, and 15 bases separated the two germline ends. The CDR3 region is CASSPQREGKETQYL. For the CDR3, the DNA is TGCGCCAGCAGCCCACAGCGCGAGGGGAAAGAGACCCAGTACTTA.